This TCR beta chain is from a study of CD8+ T cells in alopecia areata. Investigators isolated RNA and reverse transcribed it into cDNA to act as the sequencing template. The method was immunoSEQ multiplex PCR; TCRdb's version includes in-frame clones alone and lacks a portion of them. This repertoire shows 95,000 to 110,000 clones, roughly half found once; its top ten account for about 8.8%. This clone was seen a few times. Its cognate antigen is unknown. Findings and limits, study-wide: Scalp sample sequencing also detects resident alphabeta T cells of normal skin.

It was from PBMCs that CD4+ and CD8+ T cells were sorted. In germline, CDR1 is LNHNV, CDR2 YYDKDF (reference sequence). The CDR3 is 18 amino acids. V was clipped by 0 bases and J by 0 bases, with 16 bases between them. Sequencing input: CD4+ T cells sorted from blood. The TCR comes from a human donor in good health. This chain uses TRBV15 with TRBJ2-3, with D possibly matching TRBD2 (5 bases). The CDR3 DNA is TGTGCCACCAGCAGAGACCTCTCCAGCGGCACTAGCACAGATACGCAGTATTTT. It codes for CATSRDLSSGTSTDTQYF.